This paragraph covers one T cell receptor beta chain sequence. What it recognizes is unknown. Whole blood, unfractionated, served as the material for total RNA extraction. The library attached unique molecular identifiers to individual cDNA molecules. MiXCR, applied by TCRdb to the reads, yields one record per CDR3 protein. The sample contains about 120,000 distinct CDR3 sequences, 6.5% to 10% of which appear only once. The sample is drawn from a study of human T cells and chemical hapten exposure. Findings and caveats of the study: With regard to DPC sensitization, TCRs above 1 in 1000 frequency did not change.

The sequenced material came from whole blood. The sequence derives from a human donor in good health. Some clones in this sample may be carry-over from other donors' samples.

The chain's CDR3 is CASSRVTSGRANEQFF. In nucleotides, the CDR3 is TGTGCCAGCAGCCGAGTCACTAGCGGGAGGGCGAATGAGCAGTTCTTC. The chain has TRBV6-6 and TRBJ2-1; TRBD2 matches at 13 bases. CDR3 length equals 16 residues. The germline gives CDR1 MNHNY, CDR2 SVGAGI (reference sequence). V lost 6 bases, J lost 7 bases, and 9 bases stayed unmatched.